The text below deals with one T cell receptor beta chain. Antigen unknown. These data are taken from a study of siplizumab effects on memory and regulatory T cells. General study points: Fewer alloreactive sequences mapped to unstimulated CD4+ memory cells under siplizumab. The apparent diversity of naive T cells exceeded that of memory cells, and naive T cells seemed to make a major contribution to the alloresponse. Treatment with siplizumab left mappable alloreactive CD4+ clones averaging around 69% Treg-derived, compared with 25% to 30% in controls. An assignable naive or memory phenotype was lacking in roughly 75-96% of proliferating CD4+ or CD8+ clones.

The data were produced by immunoSEQ multiplex PCR, yet TCRdb's version contains in-frame clones alone and is incomplete. The profile covers around 120,000 clones, with roughly 94% appearing a single time and under 2% taken by the ten largest. Germline lookup yields CDR1 SNHLY and CDR2 FYNNEI. Trimming removed 6 bases at V and 0 bases at J, with 10 bases between. The CDR3 has 14 amino acids. V usage is TRBV2 and J usage is TRBJ2-3, with D tentatively TRBD2 (5 bases). The sequencing input was non-Treg CD4+ T cells sorted from blood. The receptor's source is a human donor in good health. The CDR3 here is CASREETSTDTQYF. In DNA form, the CDR3 reads TGTGCCAGCAGGGAGGAAACTAGCACAGATACGCAGTATTTT.